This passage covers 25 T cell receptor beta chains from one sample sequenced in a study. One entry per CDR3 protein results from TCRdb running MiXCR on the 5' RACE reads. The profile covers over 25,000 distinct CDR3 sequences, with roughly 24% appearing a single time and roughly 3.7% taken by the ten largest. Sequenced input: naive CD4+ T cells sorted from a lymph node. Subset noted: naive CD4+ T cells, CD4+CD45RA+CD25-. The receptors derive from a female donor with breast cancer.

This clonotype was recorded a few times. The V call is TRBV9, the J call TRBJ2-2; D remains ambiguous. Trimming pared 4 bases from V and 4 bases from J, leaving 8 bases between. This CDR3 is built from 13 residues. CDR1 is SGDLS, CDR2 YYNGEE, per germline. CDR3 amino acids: CASSPLSTGELFF. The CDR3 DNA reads TGTGCCAGCAGCCCTTTAAGCACCGGGGAGCTGTTTTTT.

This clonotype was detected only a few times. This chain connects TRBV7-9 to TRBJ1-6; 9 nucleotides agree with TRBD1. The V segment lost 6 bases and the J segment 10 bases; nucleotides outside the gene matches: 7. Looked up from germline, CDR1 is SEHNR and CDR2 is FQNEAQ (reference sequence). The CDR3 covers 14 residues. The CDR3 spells CASRTQGASSPLHF. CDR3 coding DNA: TGTGCCAGCAGAACACAGGGGGCAAGCTCACCCCTCCACTTT.

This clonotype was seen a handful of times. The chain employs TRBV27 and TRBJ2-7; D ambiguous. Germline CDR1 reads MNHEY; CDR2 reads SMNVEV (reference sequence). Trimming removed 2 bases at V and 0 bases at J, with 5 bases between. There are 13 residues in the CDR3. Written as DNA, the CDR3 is TGTGCCAGCAGTTTAAGGTTCTCCTACGAGCAGTACTTC. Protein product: CASSLRFSYEQYF.

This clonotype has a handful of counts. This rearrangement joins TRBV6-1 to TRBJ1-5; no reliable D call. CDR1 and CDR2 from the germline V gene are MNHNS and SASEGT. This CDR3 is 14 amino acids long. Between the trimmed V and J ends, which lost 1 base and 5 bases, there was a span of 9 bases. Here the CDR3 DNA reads TGTGCCAGCAGTGAAGGAGGAGTTTATCAGCCCCAGCATTTT. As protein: CASSEGGVYQPQHF.

This chain's CDR3 is CSARRRRGPYGYTF. CDR3 nucleotide sequence: TGCAGTGCTAGAAGGAGGAGGGGGCCCTATGGCTACACCTTC. The chain carries TRBV20-1 and TRBJ1-2; 7 nucleotides align to TRBD1. This CDR3 has 14 amino acids. Germline V gene data show CDR1 as DFQATT and CDR2 as SNEGSKA (reference sequence). V lost 2 bases and J lost 4; bases outside the gene matches: 7.

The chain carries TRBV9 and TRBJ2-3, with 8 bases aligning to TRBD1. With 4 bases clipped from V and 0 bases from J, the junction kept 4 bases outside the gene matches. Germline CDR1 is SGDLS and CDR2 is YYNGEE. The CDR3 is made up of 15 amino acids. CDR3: CASSPRQGSTDTQYF. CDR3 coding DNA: TGTGCCAGCAGCCCGAGACAGGGGAGCACAGATACGCAGTATTTT.

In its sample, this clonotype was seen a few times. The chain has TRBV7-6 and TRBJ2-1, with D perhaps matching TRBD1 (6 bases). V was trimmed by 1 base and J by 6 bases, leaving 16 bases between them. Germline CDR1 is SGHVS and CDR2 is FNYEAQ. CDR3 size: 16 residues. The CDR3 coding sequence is TGTGCCAGCAGCTTAGGATGGGCGACAGGACGCAATGAGCAGTTCTTC. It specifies CASSLGWATGRNEQFF.

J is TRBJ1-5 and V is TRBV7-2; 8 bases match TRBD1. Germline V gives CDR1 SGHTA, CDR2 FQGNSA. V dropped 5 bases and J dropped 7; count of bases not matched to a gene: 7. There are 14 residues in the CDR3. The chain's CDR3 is CASSRTTGEQPQHF. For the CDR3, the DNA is TGTGCCAGCAGCCGTACGACAGGGGAACAGCCCCAGCATTTT.

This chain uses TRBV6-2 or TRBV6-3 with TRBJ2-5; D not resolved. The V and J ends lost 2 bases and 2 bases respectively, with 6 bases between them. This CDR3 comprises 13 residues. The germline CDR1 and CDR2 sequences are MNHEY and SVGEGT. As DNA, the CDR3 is TGTGCCAGCAGTTACGGGCAGCAAGAGACCCAGTACTTC. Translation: CASSYGQQETQYF.

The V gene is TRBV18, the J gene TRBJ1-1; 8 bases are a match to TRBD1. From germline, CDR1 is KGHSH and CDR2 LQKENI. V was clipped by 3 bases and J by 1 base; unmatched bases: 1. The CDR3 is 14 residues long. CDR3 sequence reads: CASSPGQANTEAFF. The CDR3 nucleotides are TGTGCCAGCTCACCGGGACAGGCGAACACTGAAGCTTTCTTT.

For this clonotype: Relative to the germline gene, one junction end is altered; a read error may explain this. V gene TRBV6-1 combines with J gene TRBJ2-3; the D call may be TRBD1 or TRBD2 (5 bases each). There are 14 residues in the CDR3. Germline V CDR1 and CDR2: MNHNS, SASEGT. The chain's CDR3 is CAGSEGTTVDTQYF. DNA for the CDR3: TGTGCCGGCAGTGAAGGGACCACCGTGGATACGCAGTATTTT.

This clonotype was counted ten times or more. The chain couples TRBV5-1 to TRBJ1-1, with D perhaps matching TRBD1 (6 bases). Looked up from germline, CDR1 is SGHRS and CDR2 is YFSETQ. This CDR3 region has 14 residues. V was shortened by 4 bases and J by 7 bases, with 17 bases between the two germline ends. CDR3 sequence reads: CASSTRTDSNEAFF. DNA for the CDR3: TGCGCCAGCAGCACCCGGACAGACAGTAATGAAGCTTTCTTT.

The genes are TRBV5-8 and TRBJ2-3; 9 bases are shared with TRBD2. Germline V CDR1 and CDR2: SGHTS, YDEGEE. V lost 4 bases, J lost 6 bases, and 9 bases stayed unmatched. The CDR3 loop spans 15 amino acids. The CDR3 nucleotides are TGTGCCAGCAGCGACGGGACTAGCAGAGCGGATACGCAGTATTTT. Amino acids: CASSDGTSRADTQYF.

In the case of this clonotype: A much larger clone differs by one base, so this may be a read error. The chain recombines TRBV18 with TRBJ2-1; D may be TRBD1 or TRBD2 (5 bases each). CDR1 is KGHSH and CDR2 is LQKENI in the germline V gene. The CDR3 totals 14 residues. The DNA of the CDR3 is TGTGCCAGCTCATCAGGGTTCACGGGAAATGAGCAGTCCTTC. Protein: CASSSGFTGNEQSF.

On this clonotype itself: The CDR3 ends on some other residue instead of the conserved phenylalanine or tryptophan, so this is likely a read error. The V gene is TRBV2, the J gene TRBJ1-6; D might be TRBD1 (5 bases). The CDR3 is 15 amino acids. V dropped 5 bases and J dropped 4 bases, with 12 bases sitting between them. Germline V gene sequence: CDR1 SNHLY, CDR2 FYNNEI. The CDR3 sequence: CASSTDSYYNSPLHL. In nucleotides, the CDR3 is TGTGCCAGCAGTACCGACAGCTATTATAATTCACCCCTCCACCTT.

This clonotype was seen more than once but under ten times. CDR3 residues: CSVEDQREEANIQYF. As DNA, the CDR3 is TGCAGCGTTGAAGATCAGCGGGAGGAAGCAAACATTCAGTACTTC. The chain uses TRBV29-1 and TRBJ2-4; 9 bases agree with TRBD2. Germline loops: CDR1 SQVTM, CDR2 ANQGSEA. This CDR3 comprises 15 residues. V shed 0 bases and J 6 bases; nucleotides not matched to a gene: 6.

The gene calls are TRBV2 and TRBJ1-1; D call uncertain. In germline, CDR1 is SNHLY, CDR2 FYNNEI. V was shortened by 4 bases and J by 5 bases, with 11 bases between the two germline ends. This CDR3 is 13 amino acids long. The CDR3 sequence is CASSVGAGTEAFF. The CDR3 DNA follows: TGTGCCAGCAGTGTTGGTGCGGGTACTGAAGCTTTCTTT.

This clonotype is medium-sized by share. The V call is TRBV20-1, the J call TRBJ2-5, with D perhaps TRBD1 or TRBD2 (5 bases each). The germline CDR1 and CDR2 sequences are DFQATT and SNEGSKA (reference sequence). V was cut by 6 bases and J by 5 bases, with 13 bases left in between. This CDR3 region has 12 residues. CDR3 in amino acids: CSAPGTRETQYF. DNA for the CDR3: TGCAGTGCCCCCGGGACCCGGGAGACCCAGTACTTC.

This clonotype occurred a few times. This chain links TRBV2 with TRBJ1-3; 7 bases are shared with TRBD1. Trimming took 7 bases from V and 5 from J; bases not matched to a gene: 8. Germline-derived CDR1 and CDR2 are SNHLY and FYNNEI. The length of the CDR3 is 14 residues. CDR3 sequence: CASTTGRGRNTIYF. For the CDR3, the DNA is TGTGCCAGCACGACAGGGAGAGGAAGAAACACCATATATTTT.

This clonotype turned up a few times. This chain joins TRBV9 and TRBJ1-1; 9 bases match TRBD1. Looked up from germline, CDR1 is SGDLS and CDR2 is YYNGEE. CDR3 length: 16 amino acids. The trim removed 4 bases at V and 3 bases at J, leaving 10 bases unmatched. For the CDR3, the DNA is TGTGCCAGCAGCCCCCAGGGACAGGGACATTACACTGAAGCTTTCTTT. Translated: CASSPQGQGHYTEAFF.

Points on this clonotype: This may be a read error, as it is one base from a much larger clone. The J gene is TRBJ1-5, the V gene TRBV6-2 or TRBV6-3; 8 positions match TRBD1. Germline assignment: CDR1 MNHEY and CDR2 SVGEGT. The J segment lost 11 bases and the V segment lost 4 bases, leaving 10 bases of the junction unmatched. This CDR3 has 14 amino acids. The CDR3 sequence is CASSSRDRRQTQHF. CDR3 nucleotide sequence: TGTGCCAGCAGTTCCCGGGACAGGAGGCAGACCCAGCATTTT.

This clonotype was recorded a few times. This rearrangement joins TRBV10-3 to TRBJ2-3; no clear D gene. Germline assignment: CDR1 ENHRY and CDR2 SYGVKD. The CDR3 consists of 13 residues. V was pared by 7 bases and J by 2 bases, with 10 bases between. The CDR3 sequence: CAIKREVTDTQYF. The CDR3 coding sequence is TGTGCCATCAAGCGCGAAGTCACAGATACGCAGTATTTT.

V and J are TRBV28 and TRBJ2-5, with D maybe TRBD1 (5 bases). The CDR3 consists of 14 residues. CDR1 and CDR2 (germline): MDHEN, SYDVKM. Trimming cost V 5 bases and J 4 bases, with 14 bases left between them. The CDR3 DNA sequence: TGTGCCAGCAGTCTAAAGGGGCGGTCAGAGACCCAGTACTTC. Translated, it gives CASSLKGRSETQYF.

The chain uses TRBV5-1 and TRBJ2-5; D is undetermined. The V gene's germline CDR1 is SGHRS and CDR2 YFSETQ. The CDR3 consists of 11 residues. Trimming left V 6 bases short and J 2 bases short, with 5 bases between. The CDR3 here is CASTEQETQYF. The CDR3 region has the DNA TGCGCCAGCACCGAACAAGAGACCCAGTACTTC.

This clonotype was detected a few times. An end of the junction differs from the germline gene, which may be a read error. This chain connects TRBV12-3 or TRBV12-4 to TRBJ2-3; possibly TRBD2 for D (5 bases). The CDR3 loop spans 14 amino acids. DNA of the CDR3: TGTACCAGCAGTTTAAGGCGGGGCACAGATACGCAGTATTTT. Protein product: CTSSLRRGTDTQYF.